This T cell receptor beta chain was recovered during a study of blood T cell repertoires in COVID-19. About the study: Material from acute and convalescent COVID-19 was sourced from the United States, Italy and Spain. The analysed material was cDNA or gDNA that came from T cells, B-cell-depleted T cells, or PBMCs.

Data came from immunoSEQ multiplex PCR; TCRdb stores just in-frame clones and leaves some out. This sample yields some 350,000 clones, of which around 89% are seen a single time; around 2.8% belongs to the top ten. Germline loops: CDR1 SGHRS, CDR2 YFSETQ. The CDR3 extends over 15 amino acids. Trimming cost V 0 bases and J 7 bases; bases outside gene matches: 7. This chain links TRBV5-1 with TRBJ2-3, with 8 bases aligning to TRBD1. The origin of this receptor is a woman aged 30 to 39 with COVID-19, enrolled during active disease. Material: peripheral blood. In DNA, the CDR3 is TGCGCCAGCAGCTTGGTTCAGGGGGCTTTGTATACGCAGTATTTT. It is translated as CASSLVQGALYTQYF.